Sequencing of this T cell receptor (beta chain) was carried out in a study of blood T cell repertoires in COVID-19. The overall study: Spain, Italy and the United States supplied samples that represented acute and convalescent COVID-19.

The data were produced by immunoSEQ multiplex PCR, yet TCRdb's version contains in-frame clones alone and is incomplete. The data show roughly 180,000 clones, with roughly 85% seen just once and about 5.6% held by the top ten. Patients of the Seattle cohort, enrolled during active infection, were followed longitudinally. The specimen was peripheral blood. This TCR came from a woman between 50 and 59 years old with COVID-19, enrolled during active disease.

The CDR3 nucleotides are TGTGCCAGCAGCCGCTGGACAGTGAACACTGAAGCTTTCTTT. Translating it yields CASSRWTVNTEAFF. This chain links TRBV5-6 with TRBJ1-1; perhaps TRBD1 as D (6 bases). V dropped 4 bases and J dropped 0 bases, with 10 bases sitting between them. Germline-derived CDR1 and CDR2 are SGHDT and YYEEEE. This CDR3 is built from 14 residues.